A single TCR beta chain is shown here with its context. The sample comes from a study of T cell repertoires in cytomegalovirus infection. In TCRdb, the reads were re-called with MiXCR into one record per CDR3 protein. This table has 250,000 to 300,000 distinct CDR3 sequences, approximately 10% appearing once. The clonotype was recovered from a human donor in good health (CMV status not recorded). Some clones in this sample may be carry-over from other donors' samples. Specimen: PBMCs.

The CDR3 coding sequence is TGCGCCAGCAGCCCCGAGGGGGACAGGCCCCAGCATTTT. This translates into CASSPEGDRPQHF. The chain employs TRBV5-1 and TRBJ1-5; 7 bases fit TRBD1. CDR1 and CDR2 from the germline V gene are SGHRS and YFSETQ. The CDR3 is 13 amino acids. V lost 4 bases to trimming and J lost 9 bases; unmatched junction nucleotides: 7.